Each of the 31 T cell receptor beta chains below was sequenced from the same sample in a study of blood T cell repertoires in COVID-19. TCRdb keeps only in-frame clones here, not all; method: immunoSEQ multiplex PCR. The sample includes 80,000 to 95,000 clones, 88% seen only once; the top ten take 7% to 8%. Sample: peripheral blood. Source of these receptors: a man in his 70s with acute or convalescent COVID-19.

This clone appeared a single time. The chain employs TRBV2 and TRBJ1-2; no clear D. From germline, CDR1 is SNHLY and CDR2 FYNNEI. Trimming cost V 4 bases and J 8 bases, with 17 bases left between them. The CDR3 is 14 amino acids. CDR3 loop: CASSVAVGLSGYTF. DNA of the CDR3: TGTGCCAGCAGTGTTGCCGTGGGCTTAAGCGGCTACACCTTC.

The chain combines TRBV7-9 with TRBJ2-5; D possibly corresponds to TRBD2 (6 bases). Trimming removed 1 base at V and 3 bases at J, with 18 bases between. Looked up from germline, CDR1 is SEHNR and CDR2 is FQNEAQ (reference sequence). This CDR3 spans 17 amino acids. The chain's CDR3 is CASSLGVGGTLEETQYF. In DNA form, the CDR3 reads TGTGCCAGCAGCTTAGGGGTCGGGGGAACGTTGGAAGAGACCCAGTACTTC. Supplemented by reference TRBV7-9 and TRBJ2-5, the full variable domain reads DTGVSQNPRHKITKRGQNVTFRCDPISEHNRLYWYRQTLGQGPEFLTYFQNEAQLEKSRLLSDRFSAERPKGSFSTLEIQRTEQGDSAMYLCASSLGVGGTLEETQYFGPGTRLLVL.

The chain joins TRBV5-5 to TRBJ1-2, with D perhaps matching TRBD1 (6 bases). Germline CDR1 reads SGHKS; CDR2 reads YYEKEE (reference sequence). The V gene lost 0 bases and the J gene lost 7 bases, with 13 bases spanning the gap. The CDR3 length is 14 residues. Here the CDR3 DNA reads TGTGCCAGCAGCTTGGGCACAGGGTGGTCTGGCTACACCTTC. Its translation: CASSLGTGWSGYTF.

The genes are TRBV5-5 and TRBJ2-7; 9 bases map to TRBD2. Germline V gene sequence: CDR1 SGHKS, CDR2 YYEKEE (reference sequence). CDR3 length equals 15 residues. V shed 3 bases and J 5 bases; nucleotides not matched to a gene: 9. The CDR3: CASSWLAGRYNEQYF. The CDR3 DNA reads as TGTGCCAGCAGCTGGCTAGCGGGGAGATATAACGAGCAGTACTTC.

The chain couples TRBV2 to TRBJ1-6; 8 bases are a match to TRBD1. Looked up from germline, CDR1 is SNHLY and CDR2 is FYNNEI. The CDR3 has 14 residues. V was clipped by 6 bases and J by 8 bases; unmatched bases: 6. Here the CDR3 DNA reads TGTGCCAGCAGCGCGGACAGGGTGGATTCACCCCTCCACTTT. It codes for CASSADRVDSPLHF.

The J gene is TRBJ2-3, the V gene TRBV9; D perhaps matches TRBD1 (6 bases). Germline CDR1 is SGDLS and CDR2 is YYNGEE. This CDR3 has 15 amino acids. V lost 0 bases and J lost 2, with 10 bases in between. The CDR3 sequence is CASSVGGLITDTQYF. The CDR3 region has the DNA TGTGCCAGCAGCGTAGGGGGGCTCATCACAGATACGCAGTATTTT. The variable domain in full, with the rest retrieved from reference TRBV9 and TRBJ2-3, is DSGVTQTPKHLITATGQRVTLRCSPRSGDLSVYWYQQSLDQGLQFLIQYYNGEERAKGNILERFSAQQFPDLHSELNLSSLELGDSALYFCASSVGGLITDTQYFGPGTRLTVL.

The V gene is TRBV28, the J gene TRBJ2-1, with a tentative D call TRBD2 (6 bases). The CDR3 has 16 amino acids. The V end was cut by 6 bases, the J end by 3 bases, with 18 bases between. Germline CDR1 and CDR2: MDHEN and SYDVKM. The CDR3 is CASRPGGPTYYNEQFF. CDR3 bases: TGTGCCAGCAGGCCCGGGGGACCCACCTACTACAATGAGCAGTTCTTC.

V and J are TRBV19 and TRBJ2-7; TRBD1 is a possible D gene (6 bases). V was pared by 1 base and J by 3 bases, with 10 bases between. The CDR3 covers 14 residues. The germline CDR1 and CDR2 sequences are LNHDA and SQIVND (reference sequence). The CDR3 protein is CASSIALDSYEQYF. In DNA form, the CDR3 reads TGTGCCAGTAGTATAGCCCTGGACAGCTACGAGCAGTACTTC.

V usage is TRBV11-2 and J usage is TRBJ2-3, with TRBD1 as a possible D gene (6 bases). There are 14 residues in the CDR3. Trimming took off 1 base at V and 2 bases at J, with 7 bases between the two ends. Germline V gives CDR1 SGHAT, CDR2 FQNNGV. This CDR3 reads CASSLGGPTDTQYF. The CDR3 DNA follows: TGTGCCAGCAGCTTAGGGGGGCCCACAGATACGCAGTATTTT.

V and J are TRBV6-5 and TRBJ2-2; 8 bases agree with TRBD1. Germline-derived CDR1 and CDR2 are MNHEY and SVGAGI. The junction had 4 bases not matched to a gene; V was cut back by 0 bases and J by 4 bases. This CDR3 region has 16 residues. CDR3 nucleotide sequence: TGTGCCAGCAGTTACTCGGACAGGGCGGGCACCGGGGAGCTGTTTTTT. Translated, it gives CASSYSDRAGTGELFF.

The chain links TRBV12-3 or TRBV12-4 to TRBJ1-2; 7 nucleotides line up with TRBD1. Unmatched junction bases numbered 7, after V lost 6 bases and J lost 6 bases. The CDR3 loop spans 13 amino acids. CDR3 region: CASRGTEGNGYTF. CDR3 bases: TGTGCCAGCAGGGGGACAGAAGGGAATGGCTACACCTTC.

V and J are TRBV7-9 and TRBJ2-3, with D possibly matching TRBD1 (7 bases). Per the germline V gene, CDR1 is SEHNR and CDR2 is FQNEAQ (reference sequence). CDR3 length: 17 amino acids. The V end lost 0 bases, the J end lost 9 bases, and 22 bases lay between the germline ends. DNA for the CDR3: TGTGCCAGCAGCTTAGCGGGGTTCATCAGGGGGGCGGCGACGCAGTATTTT. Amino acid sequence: CASSLAGFIRGAATQYF.

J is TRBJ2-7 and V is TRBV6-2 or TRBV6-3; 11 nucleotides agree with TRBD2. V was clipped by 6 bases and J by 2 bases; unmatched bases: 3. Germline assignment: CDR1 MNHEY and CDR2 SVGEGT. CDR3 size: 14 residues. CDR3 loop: CASSRLAGPYEQYF. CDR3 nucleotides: TGTGCCAGCAGCAGACTAGCGGGGCCCTACGAGCAGTACTTC.

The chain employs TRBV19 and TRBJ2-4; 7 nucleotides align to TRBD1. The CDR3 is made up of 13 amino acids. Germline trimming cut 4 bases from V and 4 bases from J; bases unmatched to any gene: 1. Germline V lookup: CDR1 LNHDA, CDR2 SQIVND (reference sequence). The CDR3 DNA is TGTGCCAGTAGTAGACAGGGAAAAAACATTCAGTACTTC. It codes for CASSRQGKNIQYF.

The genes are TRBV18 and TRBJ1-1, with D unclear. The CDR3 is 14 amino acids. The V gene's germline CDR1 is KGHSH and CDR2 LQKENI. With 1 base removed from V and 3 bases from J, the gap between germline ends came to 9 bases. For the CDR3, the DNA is TGTGCCAGCTCACCACTTCCGTCGGACACTGAAGCTTTCTTT. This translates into CASSPLPSDTEAFF.

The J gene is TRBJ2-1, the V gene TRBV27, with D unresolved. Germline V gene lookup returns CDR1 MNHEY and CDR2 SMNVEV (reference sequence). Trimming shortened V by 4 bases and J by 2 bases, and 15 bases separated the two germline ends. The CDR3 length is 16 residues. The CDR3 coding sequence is TGTGCCAGCAGTTCTCCCCAGGCGTGGCCCTACAATGAGCAGTTCTTC. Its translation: CASSSPQAWPYNEQFF.

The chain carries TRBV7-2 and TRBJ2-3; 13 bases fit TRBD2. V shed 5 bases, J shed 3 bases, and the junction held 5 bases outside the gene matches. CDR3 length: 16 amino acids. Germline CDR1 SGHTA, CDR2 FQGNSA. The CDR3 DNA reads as TGTGCCAGCAGCGTAACTAGCGGGGGGGCAACAGATACGCAGTATTTT. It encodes CASSVTSGGATDTQYF.

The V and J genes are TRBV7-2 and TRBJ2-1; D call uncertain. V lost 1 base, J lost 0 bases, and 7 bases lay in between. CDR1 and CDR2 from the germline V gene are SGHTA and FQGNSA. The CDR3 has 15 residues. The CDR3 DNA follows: TGTGCCAGCAGCTTAGAGCGAAGCTCCTACAATGAGCAGTTCTTC. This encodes CASSLERSSYNEQFF.

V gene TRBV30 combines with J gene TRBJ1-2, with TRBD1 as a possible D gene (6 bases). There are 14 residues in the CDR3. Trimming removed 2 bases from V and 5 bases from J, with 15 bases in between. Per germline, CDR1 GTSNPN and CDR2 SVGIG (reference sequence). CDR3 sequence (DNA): TGTGCCTGGAGTTTTCGGGGGGCGGGGTATGGCTACACCTTC. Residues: CAWSFRGAGYGYTF. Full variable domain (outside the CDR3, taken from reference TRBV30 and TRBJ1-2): SQTIHQWPATLVQPVGSPLSLECTVEGTSNPNLYWYRQAAGRGLQLLFYSVGIGQISSEVPQNLSASRPQDRQFILSSKKLLLSDSGFYLCAWSFRGAGYGYTFGSGTRLTVV.

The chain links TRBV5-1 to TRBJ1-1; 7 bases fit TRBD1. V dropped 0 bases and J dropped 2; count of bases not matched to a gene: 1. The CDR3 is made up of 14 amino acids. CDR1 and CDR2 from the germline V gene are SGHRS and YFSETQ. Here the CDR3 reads CASSLDRGNTEAFF. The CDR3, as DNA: TGCGCCAGCAGCTTGGACAGGGGTAACACTGAAGCTTTCTTT.

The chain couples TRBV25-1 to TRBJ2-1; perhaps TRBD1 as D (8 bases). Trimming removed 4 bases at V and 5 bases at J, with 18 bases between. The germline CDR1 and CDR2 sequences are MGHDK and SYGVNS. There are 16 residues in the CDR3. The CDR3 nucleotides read TGTGCCAGCAGTGGGCAAGACAGGGGAGGGAACAATGAGCAGTTCTTC. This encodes CASSGQDRGGNNEQFF.

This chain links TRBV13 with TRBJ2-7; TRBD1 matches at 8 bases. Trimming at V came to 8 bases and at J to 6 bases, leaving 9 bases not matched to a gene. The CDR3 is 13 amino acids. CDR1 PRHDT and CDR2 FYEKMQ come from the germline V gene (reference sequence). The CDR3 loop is CASGRDRIGEQYF. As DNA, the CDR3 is TGTGCCAGCGGCCGGGACAGGATCGGCGAGCAGTACTTC.

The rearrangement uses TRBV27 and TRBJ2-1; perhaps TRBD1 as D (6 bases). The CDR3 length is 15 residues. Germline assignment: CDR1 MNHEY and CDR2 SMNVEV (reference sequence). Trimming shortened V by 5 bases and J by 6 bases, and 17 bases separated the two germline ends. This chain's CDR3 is CASSPQGTFSNEQFF. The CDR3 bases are TGTGCCAGCAGTCCACAGGGCACCTTTTCCAATGAGCAGTTCTTC.

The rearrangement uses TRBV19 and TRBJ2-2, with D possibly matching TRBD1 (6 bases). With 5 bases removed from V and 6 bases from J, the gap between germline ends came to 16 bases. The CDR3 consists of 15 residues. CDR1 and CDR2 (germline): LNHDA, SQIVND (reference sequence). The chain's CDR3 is CASSYLGQRAGELFF. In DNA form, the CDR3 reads TGTGCCAGTAGTTACCTAGGACAGAGGGCCGGGGAGCTGTTTTTT.

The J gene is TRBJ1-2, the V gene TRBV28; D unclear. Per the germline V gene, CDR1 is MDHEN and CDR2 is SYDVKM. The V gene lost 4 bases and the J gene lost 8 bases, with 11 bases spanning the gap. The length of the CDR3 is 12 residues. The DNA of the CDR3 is TGTGCCAGCAGTTCACTGAGTACCGGCTACACCTTC. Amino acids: CASSSLSTGYTF.

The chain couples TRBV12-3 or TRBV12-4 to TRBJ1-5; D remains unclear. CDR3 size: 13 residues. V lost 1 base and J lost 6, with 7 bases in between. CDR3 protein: CASSLDGIQPQHF. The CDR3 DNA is TGTGCCAGCAGTTTAGACGGGATTCAGCCCCAGCATTTT.

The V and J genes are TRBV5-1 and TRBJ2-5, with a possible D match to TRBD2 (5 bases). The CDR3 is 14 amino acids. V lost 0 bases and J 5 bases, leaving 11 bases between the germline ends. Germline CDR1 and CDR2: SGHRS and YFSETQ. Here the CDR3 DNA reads TGCGCCAGCAGCTTGGGGGGAGCTGACGAGACCCAGTACTTC. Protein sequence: CASSLGGADETQYF.

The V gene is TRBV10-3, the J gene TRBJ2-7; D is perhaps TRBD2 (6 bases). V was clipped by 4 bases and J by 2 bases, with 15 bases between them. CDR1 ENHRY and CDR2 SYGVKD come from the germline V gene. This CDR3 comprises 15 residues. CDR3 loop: CAISGPSREAYEQYF. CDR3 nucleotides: TGTGCCATCAGTGGCCCGAGTAGGGAGGCCTACGAGCAGTACTTC.

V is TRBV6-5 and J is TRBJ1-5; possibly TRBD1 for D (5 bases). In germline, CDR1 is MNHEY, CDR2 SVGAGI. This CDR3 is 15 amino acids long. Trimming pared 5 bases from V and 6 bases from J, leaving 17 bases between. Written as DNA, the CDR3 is TGTGCCAGCAGTAAAACTCCAGGGCCGGGTCAGCCCCAGCATTTT. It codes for CASSKTPGPGQPQHF.

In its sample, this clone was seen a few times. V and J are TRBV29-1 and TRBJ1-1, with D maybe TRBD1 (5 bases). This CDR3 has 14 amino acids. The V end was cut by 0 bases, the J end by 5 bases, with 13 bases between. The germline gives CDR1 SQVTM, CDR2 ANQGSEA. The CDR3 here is CSVEEVGRVTEAFF. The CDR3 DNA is TGCAGCGTTGAAGAGGTGGGCAGGGTTACTGAAGCTTTCTTT.

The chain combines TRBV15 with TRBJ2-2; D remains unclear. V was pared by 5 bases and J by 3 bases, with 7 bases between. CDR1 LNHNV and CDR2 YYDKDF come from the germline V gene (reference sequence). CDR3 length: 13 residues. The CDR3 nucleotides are TGTGCCACCAGCCAACATCACACCGGGGAGCTGTTTTTT. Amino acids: CATSQHHTGELFF.